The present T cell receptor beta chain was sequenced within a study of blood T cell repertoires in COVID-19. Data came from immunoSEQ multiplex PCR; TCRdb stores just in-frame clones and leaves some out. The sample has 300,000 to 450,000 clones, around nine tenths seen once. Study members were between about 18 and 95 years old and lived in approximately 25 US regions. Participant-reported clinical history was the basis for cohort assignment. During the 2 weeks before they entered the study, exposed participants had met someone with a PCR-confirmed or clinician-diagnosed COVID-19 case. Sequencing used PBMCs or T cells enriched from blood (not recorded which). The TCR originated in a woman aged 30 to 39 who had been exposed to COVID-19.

The CDR3 region has the DNA TGTGCCAGCAGCCCCAGCGTTTACGAGCAGTACTTC. Translating it yields CASSPSVYEQYF. The rearrangement uses TRBV11-3 and TRBJ2-7; D not certain. Germline CDR1 and CDR2: SGHNT and YENEEA. With 5 bases removed from V and 4 bases from J, the gap between germline ends came to 9 bases. This CDR3 has 12 residues.